These 17 T cell receptor beta chains came from one sample sequenced in a study of T cells in localized non-small cell lung cancer. Profiling relied on immunoSEQ multiplex PCR, and the TCRdb table lists in-frame clones only, not all of them. The sample lists some 50,000 clones, 65% to 90% occurring once. Sample: peripheral blood mononuclear cells, taken before any cancer treatment. The receptors here all came from a man between 40 and 70 years old with stage III lung adenocarcinoma.

The J gene is TRBJ2-5, the V gene TRBV11-1, with a possible D match to TRBD2 (5 bases). V dropped 2 bases and J dropped 7 bases, with 11 bases sitting between them. The CDR3 has 13 residues. Germline V gene data show CDR1 as SGHAT and CDR2 as FQDESV (reference sequence). DNA for the CDR3: TGTGCCAGCAGCTTAAGAGGGTTAGGGACCCAGTACTTC. This gives the protein CASSLRGLGTQYF.

This clone was recorded once. V is TRBV10-2 and J is TRBJ2-7; D may correspond to TRBD1 or TRBD2 (7 bases each). CDR3 length: 15 residues. The germline gives CDR1 WSHSY, CDR2 SAAADI. The V and J ends lost 2 bases and 2 bases respectively, with 13 bases between them. The CDR3 loop is CASSETQGTTYEQYF. In DNA, the CDR3 is TGCGCCAGCAGTGAGACACAGGGGACTACCTACGAGCAGTACTTC.

The V call is TRBV2, the J call TRBJ2-7; D is uncertain. Trimming took 0 bases from V and 2 from J, leaving 14 bases between them. The germline CDR1 and CDR2 sequences are SNHLY and FYNNEI. The CDR3 is 16 residues long. The DNA for the CDR3 is TGTGCCAGCAGTGAAGCGCTTGGGCAGTCGGCCTACGAGCAGTACTTC. It is translated as CASSEALGQSAYEQYF.

This rearrangement joins TRBV30 to TRBJ2-1; TRBD2 agrees at 9 bases. Trimming at V came to 0 bases and at J to 0 bases, leaving 9 bases not matched to a gene. The CDR3 has 18 amino acids. Germline V gene lookup returns CDR1 GTSNPN and CDR2 SVGIG (reference sequence). CDR3 in DNA: TGTGCCTGGAGTGTAGTCAGCGGGGGGCCCAGCTCCTACAATGAGCAGTTCTTC. It yields the protein CAWSVVSGGPSSYNEQFF. Variable domain in full (rest from reference TRBV30 and TRBJ2-1): SQTIHQWPATLVQPVGSPLSLECTVEGTSNPNLYWYRQAAGRGLQLLFYSVGIGQISSEVPQNLSASRPQDRQFILSSKKLLLSDSGFYLCAWSVVSGGPSSYNEQFFGPGTRLTVL.

The genes are TRBV2 and TRBJ2-7; perhaps D is TRBD1 or TRBD2 (5 bases each). The CDR3 covers 20 residues. Germline CDR1 and CDR2: SNHLY and FYNNEI. The V end lost 3 bases, the J end lost 0 bases, and 27 bases lay between the germline ends. The CDR3 DNA reads as TGTGCCAGCAGTGACCCCCCGGGGACCATAAGCCTTCTAAGCTCCTACGAGCAGTACTTC. Protein: CASSDPPGTISLLSSYEQYF. Full variable domain (rest looked up from reference TRBV2 and TRBJ2-7): EPEVTQTPSHQVTQMGQEVILRCVPISNHLYFYWYRQILGQKVEFLVSFYNNEISEKSEIFDDQFSVERPDGSNFTLKIRSTKLEDSAMYFCASSDPPGTISLLSSYEQYFGPGTRLTVT.

J is TRBJ2-5 and V is TRBV7-2; D might be TRBD1 (6 bases). The germline V gene has CDR1 SGHTA and CDR2 FQGNSA. V shed 1 base and J shed 6 bases, with 12 bases lying between them. This CDR3 contains 14 residues. The CDR3 spells CASSLDRVVQTQYF. CDR3 DNA: TGTGCCAGCAGCTTAGACAGGGTGGTGCAGACCCAGTACTTC.

The chain is built from TRBV27 and TRBJ1-5; no reliable D call. Germline values: CDR1 MNHEY, CDR2 SMNVEV (reference sequence). V dropped 1 base and J dropped 3 bases, with 4 bases sitting between them. This CDR3 region has 13 residues. The CDR3 DNA reads as TGTGCCAGCAGTTTATGGCCCAATCAGCCCCAGCATTTT. This encodes CASSLWPNQPQHF.

This rearrangement joins TRBV13 to TRBJ2-1, with unresolved D. The CDR3 is 14 residues long. Germline V gives CDR1 PRHDT, CDR2 FYEKMQ (reference sequence). V dropped 0 bases and J dropped 8 bases, with 11 bases sitting between them. The CDR3 spells CASSLGDFSDEQFF. In DNA form, the CDR3 reads TGTGCCAGCAGCTTAGGTGACTTCTCCGATGAGCAGTTCTTC.

This clone was seen more than once but under ten times. This chain uses TRBV21-1 with TRBJ1-6; the table assigns TRBD1, which was not confirmed against the DNA. TRBV21-1 is an annotated pseudogene. CDR3 length equals 15 residues. CDR3 DNA sequence: TGTGCCAGCAGCAAGGGACAGGGGACAAATTCACCCCTCCACTTT. Its protein product is CASSKGQGTNSPLHF.

This rearrangement joins TRBV2 to TRBJ1-1, with D possibly TRBD1 on 5 matching bases. Germline V CDR1 and CDR2: SNHLY, FYNNEI. V was clipped by 7 bases and J by 0 bases, with 9 bases between them. The length of the CDR3 is 13 residues. The CDR3 bases are TGTGCCAGCATGGGGGAGATGAACACTGAAGCTTTCTTT. This encodes CASMGEMNTEAFF.

The chain is built from TRBV6-6 and TRBJ1-5, with no clear D. The V gene lost 1 base and the J gene lost 0 bases, with 7 bases spanning the gap. CDR1 and CDR2 from the germline V gene are MNHNY and SVGAGI (reference sequence). This CDR3 spans 15 amino acids. In DNA, the CDR3 is TGTGCCAGCAGTTACTTGGGAGATAGCAATCAGCCCCAGCATTTT. Protein sequence: CASSYLGDSNQPQHF.

The chain couples TRBV6-1 to TRBJ1-4; D is perhaps TRBD1 (5 bases). In germline, CDR1 is MNHNS, CDR2 SASEGT. This CDR3 is built from 14 residues. The ends were cut back, 8 bases at V and 8 bases at J, with 18 bases in the middle. CDR3 sequence reads: CASVRATPEEKLFF. As DNA, the CDR3 is TGTGCCAGCGTCAGGGCTACCCCGGAGGAAAAACTGTTTTTT.

The gene calls are TRBV6-6 and TRBJ1-6; no definite D call. From germline, CDR1 is MNHNY and CDR2 SVGAGI (reference sequence). Deletions cut 8 bases from V and 5 bases from J, with 13 bases between. The CDR3 is 14 amino acids. The CDR3 is CASRGVADNSPLHF. In DNA, the CDR3 is TGTGCCAGCCGTGGGGTTGCGGATAATTCACCCCTCCACTTT.

This chain connects TRBV30 to TRBJ2-3; the match to TRBD2 covers 8 bases. CDR1 and CDR2 (germline): GTSNPN, SVGIG (reference sequence). Trimming removed 0 bases from V and 1 base from J; junction bases left unmatched: 3. The CDR3 has 15 amino acids. This CDR3 is CAWSVGSGGTDTQYF. The CDR3 DNA is TGTGCCTGGAGTGTTGGTAGCGGGGGCACAGATACGCAGTATTTT.

The chain carries TRBV5-1 and TRBJ2-5; TRBD2 might be the D (5 bases). Trimming cost V 0 bases and J 2 bases, with 8 bases left between them. In germline, CDR1 is SGHRS, CDR2 YFSETQ. The CDR3 runs 14 residues. CDR3 nucleotides: TGCGCCAGCAGCTTGGAGAGGGCACAAGAGACCCAGTACTTC. Its translation is CASSLERAQETQYF.

This chain joins TRBV10-3 and TRBJ2-7, with unresolved D. The germline V gene has CDR1 ENHRY and CDR2 SYGVKD. The CDR3 is 16 residues long. Trimming removed 3 bases at V and 1 base at J, with 16 bases between. Here the CDR3 reads CAISDPDDPLSYEQYF. In DNA, the CDR3 is TGTGCCATCAGTGATCCGGACGACCCCCTGTCCTACGAGCAGTACTTC.

V is TRBV11-2 and J is TRBJ1-1; maybe TRBD1 (5 bases). Germline CDR1 SGHAT, CDR2 FQNNGV. The CDR3 extends over 20 amino acids. V was trimmed by 0 bases and J by 11 bases, leaving 34 bases between them. The CDR3 DNA follows: TGTGCCAGCAGCTTAGAACGGGACCGGATGACAAGCCAAAAAACACTGATGGCTTTCTTT. It encodes CASSLERDRMTSQKTLMAFF.